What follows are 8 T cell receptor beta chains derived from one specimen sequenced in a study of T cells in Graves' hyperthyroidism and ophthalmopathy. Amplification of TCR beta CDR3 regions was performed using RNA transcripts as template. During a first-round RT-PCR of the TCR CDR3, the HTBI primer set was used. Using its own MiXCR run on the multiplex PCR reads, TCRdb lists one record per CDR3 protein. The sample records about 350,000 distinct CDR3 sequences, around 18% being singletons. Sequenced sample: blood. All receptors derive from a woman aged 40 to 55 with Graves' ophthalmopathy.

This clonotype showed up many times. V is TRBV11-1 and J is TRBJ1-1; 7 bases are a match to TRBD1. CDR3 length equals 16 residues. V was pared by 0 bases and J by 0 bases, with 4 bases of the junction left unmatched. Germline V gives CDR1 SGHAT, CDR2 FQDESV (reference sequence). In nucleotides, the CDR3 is TGTGCCAGCAGCTTAGCCAGGGGGGGGATGAACACTGAAGCTTTCTTT. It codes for CASSLARGGMNTEAFF. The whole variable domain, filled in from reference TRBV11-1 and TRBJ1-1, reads EAEVAQSPRYKITEKSQAVAFWCDPISGHATLYWYRQILGQGPELLVQFQDESVVDDSQLPKDRFSAERLKGVDSTLKIQPAELGDSAMYLCASSLARGGMNTEAFFGQGTRLTVV.

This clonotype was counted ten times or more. Written as DNA, the CDR3 is TGCGCCAGCAGCTTGGCCTGGCTCAGCGAGCAGTACTTC. Protein: CASSLAWLSEQYF. The J gene is TRBJ2-7, the V gene TRBV5-1; D is ambiguous. Germline V lookup: CDR1 SGHRS, CDR2 YFSETQ. The CDR3 totals 13 residues. Trimming took 0 bases from V and 6 from J, leaving 10 bases between them.

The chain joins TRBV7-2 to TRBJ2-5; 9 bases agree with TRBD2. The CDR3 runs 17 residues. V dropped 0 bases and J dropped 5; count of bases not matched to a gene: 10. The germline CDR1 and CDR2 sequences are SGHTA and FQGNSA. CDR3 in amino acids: CASSLASGSPKRETQYF. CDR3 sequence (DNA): TGTGCCAGCAGCTTAGCTAGCGGGAGCCCTAAGCGGGAGACCCAGTACTTC.

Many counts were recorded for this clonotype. CDR3 sequence (DNA): TGTGCCAGCAGTTATGACAGGGGGCAAGAGCAGTACTTC. This sequence encodes CASSYDRGQEQYF. The chain carries TRBV27 and TRBJ2-7; TRBD1 agrees at 10 bases. There are 13 residues in the CDR3. Germline V gene lookup returns CDR1 MNHEY and CDR2 SMNVEV (reference sequence). J gave up 7 bases and V 4 bases, and 4 bases lay outside the gene matches.

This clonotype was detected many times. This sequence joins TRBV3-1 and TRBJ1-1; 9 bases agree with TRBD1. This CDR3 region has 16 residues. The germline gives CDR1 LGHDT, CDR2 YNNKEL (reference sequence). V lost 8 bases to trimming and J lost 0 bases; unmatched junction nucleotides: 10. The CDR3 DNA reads TGTGCCAGCGTCGGGACAGGGTCCCGAATGAACACTGAAGCTTTCTTT. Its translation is CASVGTGSRMNTEAFF.

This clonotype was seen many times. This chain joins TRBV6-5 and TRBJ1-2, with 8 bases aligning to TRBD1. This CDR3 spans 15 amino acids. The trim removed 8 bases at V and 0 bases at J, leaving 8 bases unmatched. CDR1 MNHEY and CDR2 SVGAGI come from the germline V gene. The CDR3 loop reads CASVSQGGANYGYTF. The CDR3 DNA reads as TGTGCCAGCGTATCACAGGGGGGAGCTAACTATGGCTACACCTTC.

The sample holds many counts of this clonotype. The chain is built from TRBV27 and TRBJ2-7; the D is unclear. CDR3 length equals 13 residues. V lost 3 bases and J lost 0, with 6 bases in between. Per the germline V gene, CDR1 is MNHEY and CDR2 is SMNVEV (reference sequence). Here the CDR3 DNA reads TGTGCCAGCAGTTTGGGCTTCTCCTACGAGCAGTACTTC. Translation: CASSLGFSYEQYF.

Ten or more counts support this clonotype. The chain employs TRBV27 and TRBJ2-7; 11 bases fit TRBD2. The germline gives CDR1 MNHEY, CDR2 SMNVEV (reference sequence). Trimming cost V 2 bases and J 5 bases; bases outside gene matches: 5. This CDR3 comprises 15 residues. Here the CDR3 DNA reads TGTGCCAGCAGTTTAATAGGACTAGCGGGCCACGAGCAGTACTTC. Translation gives CASSLIGLAGHEQYF.